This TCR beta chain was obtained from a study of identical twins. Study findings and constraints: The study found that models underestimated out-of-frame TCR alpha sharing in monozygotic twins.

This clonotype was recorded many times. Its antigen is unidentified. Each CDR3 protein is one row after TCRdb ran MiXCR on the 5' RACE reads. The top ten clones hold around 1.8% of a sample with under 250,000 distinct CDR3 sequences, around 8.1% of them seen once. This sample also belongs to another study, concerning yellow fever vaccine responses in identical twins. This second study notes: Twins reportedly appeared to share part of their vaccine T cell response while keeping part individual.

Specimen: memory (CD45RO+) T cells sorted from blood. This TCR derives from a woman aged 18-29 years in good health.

The DNA of the CDR3 is TGCAGCGTTGCAGGGTCCCGTGCTTCTAACTATGGCTACACCTTC. It translates to CSVAGSRASNYGYTF. The V and J genes are TRBV29-1 and TRBJ1-2, with D possibly matching TRBD1 (5 bases). With 4 bases removed from V and 0 bases from J, the gap between germline ends came to 15 bases. Germline loops: CDR1 SQVTM, CDR2 ANQGSEA. The CDR3 covers 15 residues. Based on the CDR3 plus reference TRBV29-1 and TRBJ1-2, the full variable domain is SAVISQKPSRDICQRGTSLTIQCQVDSQVTMMFWYRQQPGQSLTLIATANQGSEATYESGFVIDKFPISRPNLTFSTLTVSNMSPEDSSIYLCSVAGSRASNYGYTFGSGTRLTVV.